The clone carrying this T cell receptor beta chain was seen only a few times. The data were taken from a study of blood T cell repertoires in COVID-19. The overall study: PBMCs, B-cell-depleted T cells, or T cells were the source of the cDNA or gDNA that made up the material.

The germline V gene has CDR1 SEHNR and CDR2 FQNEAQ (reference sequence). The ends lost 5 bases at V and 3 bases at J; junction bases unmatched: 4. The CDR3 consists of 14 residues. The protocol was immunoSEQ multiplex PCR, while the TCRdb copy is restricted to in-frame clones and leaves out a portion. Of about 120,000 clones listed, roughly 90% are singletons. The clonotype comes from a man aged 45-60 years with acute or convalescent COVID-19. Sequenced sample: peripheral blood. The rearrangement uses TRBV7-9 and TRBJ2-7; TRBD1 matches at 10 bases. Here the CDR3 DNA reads TGTGCCAGCAGCCCCAGGACAGGGGGCTACGAGCAGTACTTC. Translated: CASSPRTGGYEQYF.